These 26 T cell receptor beta chains were all obtained from the same sample, sequenced in a study of T cell responses to AZD1222 COVID-19 vaccine. Here immunoSEQ multiplex PCR was the method, and the copy in TCRdb shows in-frame clones only, minus some. The sample lists fewer than 300,000 clones; more than 85% were seen once. The material was peripheral blood, obtained on day 0 of AZD1222 vaccination. Every receptor here comes from an adult in good health.

The genes are TRBV28 and TRBJ2-1; 9 nucleotides align to TRBD2. Germline trimming cut 5 bases from V and 4 bases from J; bases unmatched to any gene: 6. The CDR3 consists of 15 residues. Germline V gene data show CDR1 as MDHEN and CDR2 as SYDVKM. CDR3 sequence: CASSLGTSRYNEQFF. CDR3 DNA sequence: TGTGCCAGCAGTCTCGGGACTAGCAGATACAATGAGCAGTTCTTC.

The chain links TRBV11-2 to TRBJ1-1; weak D call: TRBD1 (6 bases). CDR3 size: 13 residues. Between the trimmed V and J ends, which lost 8 bases and 0 bases, there was a span of 10 bases. From germline, CDR1 is SGHAT and CDR2 FQNNGV. The CDR3 sequence is CASSRGLNTEAFF. CDR3 nucleotide sequence: TGTGCCAGCTCAAGGGGGTTGAACACTGAAGCTTTCTTT.

V usage is TRBV19 and J usage is TRBJ2-2; D is uncertain. Germline CDR1 LNHDA, CDR2 SQIVND (reference sequence). Trimming pared 3 bases from V and 6 bases from J, leaving 5 bases between. The CDR3 loop spans 12 amino acids. DNA for the CDR3: TGTGCCAGTAGTATCAGCCCCGGGGAGCTGTTTTTT. Translated: CASSISPGELFF.

The chain couples TRBV11-2 to TRBJ1-1; 7 bases align to TRBD1. In germline, CDR1 is SGHAT, CDR2 FQNNGV. V lost 1 base to trimming and J lost 6 bases; unmatched junction nucleotides: 2. This CDR3 has 13 amino acids. In DNA form, the CDR3 reads TGTGCCAGCAGCTTAGTCAGGGGGGCTGAAGCTTTCTTT. The encoded protein is CASSLVRGAEAFF.

The gene calls are TRBV28 and TRBJ2-1; possibly TRBD1 or TRBD2 for D (5 bases each). V lost 5 bases, J lost 13 bases, and 18 bases lay in between. The CDR3 is made up of 13 amino acids. In germline, CDR1 is MDHEN, CDR2 SYDVKM. CDR3 in DNA: TGTGCCAGCAGTCCGAAGGGGCTAGCAAAACAGTTCTTC. Protein product: CASSPKGLAKQFF.

This chain links TRBV28 with TRBJ2-7, with D unresolved. Trimming removed 6 bases from V and 2 bases from J, with 5 bases in between. From germline, CDR1 is MDHEN and CDR2 SYDVKM. The CDR3 has 11 residues. CDR3 sequence: CASSFTYEQYF. As DNA, the CDR3 is TGTGCCAGCAGCTTTACCTACGAGCAGTACTTC.

V is TRBV9 and J is TRBJ2-5; no firm D call. This CDR3 has 14 residues. CDR1 is SGDLS and CDR2 is YYNGEE in the germline V gene. The V and J ends lost 4 bases and 2 bases respectively, with 12 bases between them. The CDR3 DNA reads TGTGCCAGCAGCCCCCCGGACGGTCAAGAGACCCAGTACTTC. Amino acid sequence: CASSPPDGQETQYF.

The V call is TRBV5-4, the J call TRBJ2-5, with 8 bases aligning to TRBD2. CDR1 is SGHNT and CDR2 is YYREEE in the germline V gene (reference sequence). The CDR3 contains 15 residues. The J segment lost 3 bases and the V segment lost 3 bases, leaving 7 bases of the junction unmatched. The DNA of the CDR3 is TGTGCCAGCAGCTCCCGGGGGGGTCGAAAAGAGACCCAGTACTTC. Translating it yields CASSSRGGRKETQYF.

The gene calls are TRBV7-8 and TRBJ2-1; the D gene is possibly TRBD2 (5 bases). The CDR3 spans 17 residues. The V gene's germline CDR1 is SGHVS and CDR2 FQNEAQ. V shed 1 base and J shed 6 bases, with 19 bases lying between them. The DNA for the CDR3 is TGTGCCAGCAGCTTAGAGAGGCGTAGGACTTCACGCAATGAGCAGTTCTTC. It specifies CASSLERRRTSRNEQFF.

This chain uses TRBV5-1 with TRBJ2-7; a weak D match, TRBD1 (5 bases). CDR3 length equals 15 residues. The germline V gene has CDR1 SGHRS and CDR2 YFSETQ. V shed 3 bases and J shed 0 bases, with 13 bases lying between them. The CDR3 protein is CASSSVDSSSYEQYF. DNA for the CDR3: TGCGCCAGCAGCTCCGTCGACAGTAGCTCCTACGAGCAGTACTTC. Using reference TRBV5-1 and TRBJ2-7 for the parts outside the CDR3, the full variable domain is KAGVTQTPRYLIKTRGQQVTLSCSPISGHRSVSWYQQTPGQGLQFLFEYFSETQRNKGNFPGRFSGRQFSNSRSEMNVSTLELGDSALYLCASSSVDSSSYEQYFGPGTRLTVT.

This clone has only a few counts. The CDR3 nucleotides read TGTGCCAGCAGACTCGATTTGGAGGCAACTGAGCAGTTCTTC. As protein: CASRLDLEATEQFF. The chain couples TRBV5-4 to TRBJ2-1; tentative D call: TRBD2 (5 bases). Trimming removed 5 bases at V and 9 bases at J, with 18 bases between. Germline CDR1 is SGHNT and CDR2 is YYREEE (reference sequence). This CDR3 comprises 14 residues. The complete variable domain, with remaining parts taken from reference TRBV5-4 and TRBJ2-1, reads ETGVTQSPTHLIKTRGQQVTLRCSSQSGHNTVSWYQQALGQGPQFIFQYYREEENGRGNFPPRFSGLQFPNYSSELNVNALELDDSALYLCASRLDLEATEQFFGPGTRLTVL.

The V and J genes are TRBV3-1 (or the pseudogene TRBV3-2) and TRBJ2-7; 8 nucleotides align to TRBD1. The CDR3 is 14 amino acids. The trim removed 4 bases at V and 6 bases at J, leaving 8 bases unmatched. Germline V gives CDR1 LGHDT, CDR2 YNNKEL (reference sequence). The CDR3 coding sequence is TGTGCCAGCAGCCCTCAGGGGGCGCTCGGCGAGCAGTACTTC. It specifies CASSPQGALGEQYF.

The chain combines TRBV5-6 with TRBJ2-3, with TRBD2 matching over 12 bases. Germline trimming cut 2 bases from V and 2 bases from J; bases unmatched to any gene: 9. From germline, CDR1 is SGHDT and CDR2 YYEEEE. The CDR3 extends over 18 amino acids. The CDR3 loop reads CASSFSITSGRHTDTQYF. For the CDR3, the DNA is TGTGCCAGCAGCTTCTCTATAACTAGCGGGAGGCACACAGATACGCAGTATTTT.

The sample holds one count of this clone. The chain carries TRBV2 and TRBJ2-7; D may correspond to TRBD1 or TRBD2 (5 bases each). V lost 6 bases and J lost 3, with 15 bases in between. CDR3 length: 14 amino acids. CDR1 and CDR2 (germline): SNHLY, FYNNEI. The CDR3 spells CASRLGTGLYEQYF. In nucleotides, the CDR3 is TGTGCCAGCAGACTCGGGACGGGCCTCTACGAGCAGTACTTC. Full variable domain (outside the CDR3, taken from reference TRBV2 and TRBJ2-7): EPEVTQTPSHQVTQMGQEVILRCVPISNHLYFYWYRQILGQKVEFLVSFYNNEISEKSEIFDDQFSVERPDGSNFTLKIRSTKLEDSAMYFCASRLGTGLYEQYFGPGTRLTVT.

V usage is TRBV7-6 and J usage is TRBJ2-1; 11 bases are a match to TRBD2. The CDR3 length is 16 residues. Germline lookup yields CDR1 SGHVS and CDR2 FNYEAQ. V dropped 5 bases and J dropped 7; count of bases not matched to a gene: 10. CDR3 nucleotide sequence: TGTGCCAGCAGCCCTCGGACTAGCGGGCCTTTAAATGAGCAGTTCTTC. Translated, it gives CASSPRTSGPLNEQFF. The complete variable domain, with remaining parts taken from reference TRBV7-6 and TRBJ2-1, reads GAGVSQSPRYKVTKRGQDVALRCDPISGHVSLYWYRQALGQGPEFLTYFNYEAQQDKSGLPNDRFSAERPEGSISTLTIQRTEQRDSAMYRCASSPRTSGPLNEQFFGPGTRLTVL.

The chain employs TRBV7-3 and TRBJ2-3; 13 bases map to TRBD2. CDR1 and CDR2 from the germline V gene are SGHTA and FQGTGA. This CDR3 contains 15 residues. Trimming at V came to 6 bases and at J to 4 bases, leaving 4 bases not matched to a gene. The CDR3 here is CASSPGLAGADTQYF. The CDR3 nucleotides are TGTGCCAGCAGTCCCGGACTAGCGGGAGCAGATACGCAGTATTTT.

The genes are TRBV7-2 and TRBJ1-6; possibly TRBD1 for D (6 bases). The V gene's germline CDR1 is SGHTA and CDR2 FQGNSA. V dropped 5 bases and J dropped 10 bases, with 12 bases sitting between them. There are 13 residues in the CDR3. The CDR3 DNA sequence: TGTGCCAGCAGCACGGGACAAGTGTCACCCCTCCACTTT. As protein: CASSTGQVSPLHF.

The chain recombines TRBV4-3 with TRBJ1-1; D not certain. This CDR3 contains 15 residues. Trimming removed 4 bases from V and 5 bases from J, with 17 bases in between. Germline-derived CDR1 and CDR2 are LGHNA and YSLEER. CDR3 coding DNA: TGCGCCAGCAGCCCGGTCGGGCCTAGGATGACTGAAGCTTTCTTT. This encodes CASSPVGPRMTEAFF.

V and J are TRBV12-3 or TRBV12-4 and TRBJ1-5; D remains ambiguous. The V end lost 6 bases, the J end lost 4 bases, and 7 bases lay between the germline ends. This CDR3 contains 12 residues. The CDR3 nucleotides are TGTGCCAGCAGCCCTAATAATCAGCCCCAGCATTTT. It encodes CASSPNNQPQHF.

With respect to this clone: At one end the junction does not follow the germline gene, possibly because of a read error. V gene TRBV9 combines with J gene TRBJ2-7; D is possibly TRBD2 (5 bases). CDR3 length equals 12 residues. Germline CDR1 reads SGDLS; CDR2 reads YYNGEE. CDR3: CAGSGPSYEQYF. In nucleotides, the CDR3 is TGTGCCGGCAGCGGCCCCTCCTACGAGCAGTACTTC.

The V call is TRBV5-1, the J call TRBJ2-7, with TRBD1 identical over 7 bases. Germline CDR1 SGHRS, CDR2 YFSETQ. The CDR3 loop spans 16 amino acids. V lost 4 bases to trimming and J lost 1 base; unmatched junction nucleotides: 11. The CDR3 DNA reads TGCGCCAGCAGCCAATCTCCGGGACAGAGTTCCTACGAGCAGTACTTC. It codes for CASSQSPGQSSYEQYF.

The chain is built from TRBV7-6 and TRBJ1-5; possibly TRBD1 for D (5 bases). The CDR3 is 16 residues long. Trimming cost V 1 base and J 4 bases, with 14 bases left between them. Germline V gene data show CDR1 as SGHVS and CDR2 as FNYEAQ. The CDR3: CASSLVGGAGNQPQHF. The CDR3 bases are TGTGCCAGCAGCTTAGTTGGCGGGGCGGGGAATCAGCCCCAGCATTTT.

The J gene is TRBJ2-5, the V gene TRBV6-5, with D possibly being TRBD1 or TRBD2 (7 bases each). CDR3 length equals 16 residues. V dropped 2 bases and J dropped 6 bases, with 19 bases sitting between them. The germline gives CDR1 MNHEY, CDR2 SVGAGI. DNA for the CDR3: TGTGCCAGCAGTTACGGGGGGGACAGTGCCACCCAGACCCAGTACTTC. It specifies CASSYGGDSATQTQYF.

V usage is TRBV3-1 (or the pseudogene TRBV3-2) and J usage is TRBJ2-5; 14 bases are shared with TRBD2. V was pared by 3 bases and J by 5 bases, with 5 bases of the junction left unmatched. The CDR3 covers 16 residues. Germline V gene lookup returns CDR1 LGHDT and CDR2 YNNKEL (reference sequence). The CDR3 reads CASSHAGLAGVETQYF. For the CDR3, the DNA is TGTGCCAGCAGCCATGCGGGACTAGCGGGGGTGGAGACCCAGTACTTC.

V gene TRBV10-3 combines with J gene TRBJ1-2; a weak D match, TRBD1 (5 bases). This CDR3 has 15 amino acids. From germline, CDR1 is ENHRY and CDR2 SYGVKD. V was clipped by 5 bases and J by 0 bases, with 13 bases between them. The CDR3 spells CAISREGRANYGYTF. CDR3 sequence (DNA): TGTGCCATCAGTCGCGAGGGGCGAGCTAACTATGGCTACACCTTC.

This sequence joins TRBV5-1 and TRBJ2-3, with a possible D match to TRBD2 (5 bases). V lost 4 bases and J 0 bases, leaving 15 bases between the germline ends. CDR1 and CDR2 (germline): SGHRS, YFSETQ. This CDR3 is 16 amino acids long. The CDR3 sequence is CASSTGYSGSTDTQYF. CDR3 in DNA: TGCGCCAGCAGCACCGGCTACTCGGGAAGCACAGATACGCAGTATTTT.